This T cell receptor beta chain was sequenced during a study of blood T cells in healthy people across ages. Study-wide findings and caveats: The study found more naive CD4+ cells and higher diversity in long-lived than aged donors.

Notes on this clonotype: Its antigen is unknown.

Together with a sample-barcoded 5' primer, a J-beta primer mix was included in a second PCR lasting about 7 to 11 cycles. TCRdb fed the 5' RACE reads into MiXCR, producing one record per CDR3 protein. The table shows hundreds of thousands of distinct CDR3 sequences, with 45% to 70% occurring only once. The V gene end was trimmed by 4 bases and the J gene end by 2 bases; junction bases not matched to a gene: 5. The CDR3 consists of 17 residues. The germline V gene encodes CDR1 MDHEN and CDR2 SYDVKM. The source of this sequence is a man aged 35 to 55 in good health. Sequencing input: blood. J is TRBJ2-7 and V is TRBV28; 16 bases map to TRBD2. The CDR3: CASSSTGTSGRAYEQYF. Written as DNA, the CDR3 is TGTGCCAGCAGTTCCACCGGGACTAGCGGGAGGGCCTACGAGCAGTACTTC.